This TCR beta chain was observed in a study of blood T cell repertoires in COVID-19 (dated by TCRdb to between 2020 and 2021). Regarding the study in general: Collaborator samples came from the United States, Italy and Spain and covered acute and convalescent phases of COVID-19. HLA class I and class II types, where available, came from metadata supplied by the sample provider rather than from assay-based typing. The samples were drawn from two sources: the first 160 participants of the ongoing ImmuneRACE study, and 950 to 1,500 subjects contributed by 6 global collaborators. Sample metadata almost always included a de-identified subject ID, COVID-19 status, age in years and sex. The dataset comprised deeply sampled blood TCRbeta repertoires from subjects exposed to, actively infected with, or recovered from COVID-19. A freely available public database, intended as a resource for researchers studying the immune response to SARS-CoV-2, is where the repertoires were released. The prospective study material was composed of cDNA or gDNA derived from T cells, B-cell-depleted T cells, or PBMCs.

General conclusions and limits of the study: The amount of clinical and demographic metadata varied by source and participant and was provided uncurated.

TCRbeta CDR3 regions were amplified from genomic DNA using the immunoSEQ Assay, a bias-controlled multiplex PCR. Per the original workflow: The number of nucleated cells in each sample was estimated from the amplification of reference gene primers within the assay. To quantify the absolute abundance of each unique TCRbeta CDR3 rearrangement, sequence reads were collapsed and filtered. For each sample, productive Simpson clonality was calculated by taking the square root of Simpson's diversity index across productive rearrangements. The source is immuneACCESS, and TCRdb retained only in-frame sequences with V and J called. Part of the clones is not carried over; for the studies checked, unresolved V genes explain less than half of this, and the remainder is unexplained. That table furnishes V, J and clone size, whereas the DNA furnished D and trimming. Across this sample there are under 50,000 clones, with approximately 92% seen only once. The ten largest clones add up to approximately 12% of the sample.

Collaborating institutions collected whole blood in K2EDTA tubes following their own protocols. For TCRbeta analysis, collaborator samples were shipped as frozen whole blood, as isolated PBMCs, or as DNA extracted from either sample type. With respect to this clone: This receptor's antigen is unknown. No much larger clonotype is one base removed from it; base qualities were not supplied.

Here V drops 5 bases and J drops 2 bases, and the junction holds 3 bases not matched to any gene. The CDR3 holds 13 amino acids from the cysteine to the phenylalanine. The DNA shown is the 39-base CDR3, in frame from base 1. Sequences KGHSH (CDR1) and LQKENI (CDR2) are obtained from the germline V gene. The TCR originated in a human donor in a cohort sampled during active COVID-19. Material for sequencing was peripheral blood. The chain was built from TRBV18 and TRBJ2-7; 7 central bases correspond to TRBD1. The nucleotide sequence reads TGTGCCAGCTCATACGGGACAGCCTACGAGCAGTACTTC. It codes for CASSYGTAYEQYF. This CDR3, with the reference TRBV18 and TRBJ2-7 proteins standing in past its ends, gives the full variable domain NAGVMQNPRHLVRRRGQEARLRCSPMKGHSHVYWYRQLPEEGLKFMVYLQKENIIDESGMPKERFSAEFPKEGPSILRIQQVVRGDSAAYFCASSYGTAYEQYFGPGTRLTVT.